Only a few counts were recorded for the clone carrying this T cell receptor beta chain. Its antigen is not known. The data derive from a study of T cell responses to AZD1222 COVID-19 vaccine. V shed 2 bases and J shed 6 bases, with 17 bases lying between them. The CDR3 loop spans 16 amino acids. Germline V CDR1 and CDR2: ENHRY, SYGVKD. Profiling relied on immunoSEQ multiplex PCR, and the TCRdb table lists in-frame clones only, not all of them. The sample records approximately 110,000 clones, under 85% being singletons. Overall study results and limits: Baseline seropositivity characterized only a handful of AZD1222 recipients.

The receptor was isolated from an adult in good health. The sequencing here drew on peripheral blood, taken on day 0 of AZD1222 vaccination. This chain joins TRBV10-3 and TRBJ2-1; tentatively, D is TRBD1 or TRBD2 (6 bases each). The DNA of the CDR3 is TGTGCCATCAGTGAGCCCAGAGGGGGGCTGAGCAATGAGCAGTTCTTC. This translates into CAISEPRGGLSNEQFF.